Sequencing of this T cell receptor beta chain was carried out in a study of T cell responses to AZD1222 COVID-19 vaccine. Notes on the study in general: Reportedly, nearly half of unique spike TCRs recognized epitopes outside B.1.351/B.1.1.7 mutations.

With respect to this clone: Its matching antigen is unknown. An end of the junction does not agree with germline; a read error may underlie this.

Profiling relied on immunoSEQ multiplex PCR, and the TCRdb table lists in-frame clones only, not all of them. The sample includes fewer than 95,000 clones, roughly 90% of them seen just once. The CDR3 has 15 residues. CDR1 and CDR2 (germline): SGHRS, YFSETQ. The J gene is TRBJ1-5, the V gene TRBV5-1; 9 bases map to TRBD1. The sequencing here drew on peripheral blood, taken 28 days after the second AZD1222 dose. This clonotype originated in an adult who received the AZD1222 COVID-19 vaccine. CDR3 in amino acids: CASRLGQGPNQPQHF. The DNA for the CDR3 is TGCGCCAGCAGGTTGGGACAGGGACCGAATCAGCCCCAGCATTTT.